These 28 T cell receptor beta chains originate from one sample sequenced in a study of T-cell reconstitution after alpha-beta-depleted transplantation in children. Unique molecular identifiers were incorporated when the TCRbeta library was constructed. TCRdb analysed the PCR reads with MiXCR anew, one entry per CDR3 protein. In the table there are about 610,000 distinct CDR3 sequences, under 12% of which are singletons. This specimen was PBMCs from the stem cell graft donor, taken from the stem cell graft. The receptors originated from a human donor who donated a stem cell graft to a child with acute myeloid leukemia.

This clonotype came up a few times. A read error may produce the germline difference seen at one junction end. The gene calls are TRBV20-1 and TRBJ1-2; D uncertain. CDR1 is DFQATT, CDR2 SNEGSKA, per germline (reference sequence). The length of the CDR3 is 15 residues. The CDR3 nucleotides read TGCAGTGCCAGAGGTCACAATACGCCTAACTATGGCTACACCTTC. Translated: CSARGHNTPNYGYTF.

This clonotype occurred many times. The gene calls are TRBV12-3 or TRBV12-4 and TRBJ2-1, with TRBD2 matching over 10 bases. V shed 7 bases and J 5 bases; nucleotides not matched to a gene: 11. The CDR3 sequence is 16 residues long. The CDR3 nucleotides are TGTGCCAGCACTAGTAGGGGACTAGCGCCTGACAATGAGCAGTTCTTC. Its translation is CASTSRGLAPDNEQFF.

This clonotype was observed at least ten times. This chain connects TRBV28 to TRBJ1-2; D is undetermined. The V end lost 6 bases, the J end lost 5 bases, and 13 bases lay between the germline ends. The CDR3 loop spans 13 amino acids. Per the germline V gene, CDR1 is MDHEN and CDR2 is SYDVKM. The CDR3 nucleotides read TGTGCCAGCAGCGCGACCCTCTCATATGGCTACACCTTC. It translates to CASSATLSYGYTF.

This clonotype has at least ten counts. CDR3 residues: CASSLVGGGEQFF. As DNA, the CDR3 is TGTGCCAGCAGCTTGGTGGGGGGGGGTGAGCAGTTCTTC. V is TRBV5-6 and J is TRBJ2-1; 7 positions match TRBD2. Germline trimming cut 0 bases from V and 9 bases from J; bases unmatched to any gene: 3. Per germline, CDR1 SGHDT and CDR2 YYEEEE. CDR3 size: 13 residues.

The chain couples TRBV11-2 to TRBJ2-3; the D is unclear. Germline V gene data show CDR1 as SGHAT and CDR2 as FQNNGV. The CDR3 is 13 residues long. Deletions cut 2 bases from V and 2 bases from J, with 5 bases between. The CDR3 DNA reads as TGTGCCAGCAGCTTAACCCTCACAGATACGCAGTATTTT. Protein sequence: CASSLTLTDTQYF.

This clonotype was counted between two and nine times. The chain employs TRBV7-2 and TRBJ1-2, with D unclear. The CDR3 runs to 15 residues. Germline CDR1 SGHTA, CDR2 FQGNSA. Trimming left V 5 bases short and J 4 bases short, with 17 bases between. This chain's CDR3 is CASSPEDGNLYGYTF. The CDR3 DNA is TGTGCCAGCAGCCCCGAAGACGGAAACCTCTATGGCTACACCTTC. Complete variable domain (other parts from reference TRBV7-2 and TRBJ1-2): GAGVSQSPSNKVTEKGKDVELRCDPISGHTALYWYRQSLGQGLEFLIYFQGNSAPDKSGLPSDRFSAERTGGSVSTLTIQRTQQEDSAVYLCASSPEDGNLYGYTFGSGTRLTVV.

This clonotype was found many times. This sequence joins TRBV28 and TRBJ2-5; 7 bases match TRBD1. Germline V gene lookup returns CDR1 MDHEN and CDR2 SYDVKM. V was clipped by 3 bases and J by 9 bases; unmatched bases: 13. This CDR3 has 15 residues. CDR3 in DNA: TGTGCCAGCAGTTTCGGCCAGGGGGACGCGCGGGCCCAGTACTTC. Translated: CASSFGQGDARAQYF.

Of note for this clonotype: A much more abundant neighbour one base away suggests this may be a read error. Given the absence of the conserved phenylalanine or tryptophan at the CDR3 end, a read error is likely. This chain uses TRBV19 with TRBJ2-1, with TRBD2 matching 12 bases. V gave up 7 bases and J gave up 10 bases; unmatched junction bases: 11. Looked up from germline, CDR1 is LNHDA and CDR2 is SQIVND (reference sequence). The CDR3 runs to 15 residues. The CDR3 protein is CASTPLAGGSWEQFY. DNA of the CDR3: TGTGCCAGTACCCCACTAGCGGGAGGATCATGGGAGCAGTTCTAC.

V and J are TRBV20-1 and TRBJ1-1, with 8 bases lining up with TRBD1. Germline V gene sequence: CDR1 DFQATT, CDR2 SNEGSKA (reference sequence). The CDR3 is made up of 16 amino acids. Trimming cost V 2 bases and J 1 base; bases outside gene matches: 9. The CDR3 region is CSARRLDRASNTEAFF. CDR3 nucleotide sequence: TGCAGTGCTAGACGCCTGGACAGGGCATCGAACACTGAAGCTTTCTTT.

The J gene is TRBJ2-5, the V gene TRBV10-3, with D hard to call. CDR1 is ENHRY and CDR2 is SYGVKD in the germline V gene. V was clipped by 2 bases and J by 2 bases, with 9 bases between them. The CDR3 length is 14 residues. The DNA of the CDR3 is TGTGCCATCAGTGAGCGGGCAGGTCAAGAGACCCAGTACTTC. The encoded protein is CAISERAGQETQYF.

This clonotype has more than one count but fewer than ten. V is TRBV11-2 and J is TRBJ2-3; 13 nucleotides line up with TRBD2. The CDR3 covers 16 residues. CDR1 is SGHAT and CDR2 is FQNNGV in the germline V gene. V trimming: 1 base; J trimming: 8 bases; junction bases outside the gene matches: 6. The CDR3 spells CASSLATSGRAVTQYF. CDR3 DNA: TGTGCCAGCAGCTTAGCCACTAGCGGGAGGGCCGTTACGCAGTATTTT.

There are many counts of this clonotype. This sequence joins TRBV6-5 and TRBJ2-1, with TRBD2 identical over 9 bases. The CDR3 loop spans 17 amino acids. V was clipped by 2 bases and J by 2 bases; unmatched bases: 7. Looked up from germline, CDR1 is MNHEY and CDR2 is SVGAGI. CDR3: CASSYRSSGTAYNEQFF. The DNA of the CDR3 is TGTGCCAGCAGTTACAGGTCTAGCGGGACTGCCTACAATGAGCAGTTCTTC.

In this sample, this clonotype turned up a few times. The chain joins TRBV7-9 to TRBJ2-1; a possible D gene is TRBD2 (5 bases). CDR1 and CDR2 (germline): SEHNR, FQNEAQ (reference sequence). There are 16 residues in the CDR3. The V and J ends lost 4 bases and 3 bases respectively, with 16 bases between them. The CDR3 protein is CASSSSLAADYNEQFF. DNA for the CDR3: TGTGCCAGCAGCTCTAGCCTTGCGGCTGACTACAATGAGCAGTTCTTC. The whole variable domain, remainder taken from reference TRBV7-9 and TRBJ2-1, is DTGVSQNPRHKITKRGQNVTFRCDPISEHNRLYWYRQTLGQGPEFLTYFQNEAQLEKSRLLSDRFSAERPKGSFSTLEIQRTEQGDSAMYLCASSSSLAADYNEQFFGPGTRLTVL.

The CDR3 coding sequence is TGCGCCAGCAGCCAGGGGACAGGGGGACAAGAGACCCAGTACTTC. Its protein is CASSQGTGGQETQYF. The chain has TRBV4-3 and TRBJ2-5, with 11 bases that match TRBD1. The CDR3 has 15 residues. The germline V gene has CDR1 LGHNA and CDR2 YSLEER. With V trimmed by 3 bases and J by 2 bases, 2 bases remained unmatched.

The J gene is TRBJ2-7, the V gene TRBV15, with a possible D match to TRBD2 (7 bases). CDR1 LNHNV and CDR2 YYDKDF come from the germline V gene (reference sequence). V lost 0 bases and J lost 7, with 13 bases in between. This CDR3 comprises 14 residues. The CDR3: CATSREAGAREQYF. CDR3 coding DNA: TGTGCCACCAGCAGAGAGGCGGGGGCTAGGGAGCAGTACTTC.

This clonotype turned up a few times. CDR3: CASSSSGVDSYEQYF. The DNA of the CDR3 is TGTGCCAGCAGCTCTAGCGGGGTAGACTCCTACGAGCAGTACTTC. The V call is TRBV27, the J call TRBJ2-7; 9 bases map to TRBD2. Losses at the gene ends were 6 bases for V and 0 bases for J; bases not matched to a gene: 6. Germline V CDR1 and CDR2: MNHEY, SMNVEV (reference sequence). CDR3 size: 15 residues.

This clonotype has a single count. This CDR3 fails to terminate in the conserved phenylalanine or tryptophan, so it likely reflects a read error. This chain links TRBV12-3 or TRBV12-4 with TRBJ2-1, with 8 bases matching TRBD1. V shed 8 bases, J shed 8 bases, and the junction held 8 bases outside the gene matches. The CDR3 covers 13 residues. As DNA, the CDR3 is TGTGCCAGCCCAGGGGGCCTAAGGGATGAGCAGTTCTGC. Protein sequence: CASPGGLRDEQFC.

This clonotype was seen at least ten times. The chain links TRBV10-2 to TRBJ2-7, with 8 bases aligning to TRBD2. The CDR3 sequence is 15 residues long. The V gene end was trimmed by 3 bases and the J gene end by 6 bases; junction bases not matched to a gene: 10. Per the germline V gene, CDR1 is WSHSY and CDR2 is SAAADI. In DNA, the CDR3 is TGCGCCAGCAGTGATCGTCTAGCGGGCCCCTCCGAGCAGTACTTC. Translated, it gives CASSDRLAGPSEQYF.

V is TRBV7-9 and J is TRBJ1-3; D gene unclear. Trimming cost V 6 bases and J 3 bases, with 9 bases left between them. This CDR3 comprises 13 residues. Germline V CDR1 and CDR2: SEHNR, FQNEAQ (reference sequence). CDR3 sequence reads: CASRSASGNTIYF. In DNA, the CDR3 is TGTGCCAGCAGATCTGCCAGTGGAAACACCATATATTTT.

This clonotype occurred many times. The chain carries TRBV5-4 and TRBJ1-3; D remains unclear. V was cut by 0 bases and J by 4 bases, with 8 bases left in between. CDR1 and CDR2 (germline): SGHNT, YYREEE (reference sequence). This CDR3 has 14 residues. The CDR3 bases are TGTGCCAGCAGCTTGGGAGGGATCGGAAACACCATATATTTT. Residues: CASSLGGIGNTIYF. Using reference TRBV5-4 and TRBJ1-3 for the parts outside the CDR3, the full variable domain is ETGVTQSPTHLIKTRGQQVTLRCSSQSGHNTVSWYQQALGQGPQFIFQYYREEENGRGNFPPRFSGLQFPNYSSELNVNALELDDSALYLCASSLGGIGNTIYFGEGSWLTVV.

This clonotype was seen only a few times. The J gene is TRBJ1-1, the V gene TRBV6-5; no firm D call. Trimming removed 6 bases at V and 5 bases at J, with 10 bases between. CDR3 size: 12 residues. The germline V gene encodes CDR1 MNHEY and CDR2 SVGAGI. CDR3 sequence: CASSRLGTEAFF. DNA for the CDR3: TGTGCCAGCAGCAGGTTGGGGACTGAAGCTTTCTTT.

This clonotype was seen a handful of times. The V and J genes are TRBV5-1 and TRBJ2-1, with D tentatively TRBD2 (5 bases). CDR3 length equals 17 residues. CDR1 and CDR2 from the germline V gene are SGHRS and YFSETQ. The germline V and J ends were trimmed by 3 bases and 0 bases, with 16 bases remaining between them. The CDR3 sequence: CASSYTWTGSSYNEQFF. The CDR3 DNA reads TGCGCCAGCAGCTACACCTGGACGGGAAGCTCCTACAATGAGCAGTTCTTC.

The CDR3 spells CASSVVPGETQYF. CDR3 in DNA: TGTGCCAGCAGCGTAGTACCGGGGGAGACCCAGTACTTC. This chain connects TRBV9 to TRBJ2-5; perhaps TRBD2 as D (5 bases). The V and J ends lost 0 bases and 5 bases respectively, with 8 bases between them. The CDR3 sequence is 13 residues long. CDR1 and CDR2 (germline): SGDLS, YYNGEE.

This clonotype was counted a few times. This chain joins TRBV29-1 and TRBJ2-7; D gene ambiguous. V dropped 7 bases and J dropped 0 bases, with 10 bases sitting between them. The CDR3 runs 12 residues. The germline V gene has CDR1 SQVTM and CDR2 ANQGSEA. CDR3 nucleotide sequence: TGCAGCGCCGGACGGAGCTCCTACGAGCAGTACTTC. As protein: CSAGRSSYEQYF.

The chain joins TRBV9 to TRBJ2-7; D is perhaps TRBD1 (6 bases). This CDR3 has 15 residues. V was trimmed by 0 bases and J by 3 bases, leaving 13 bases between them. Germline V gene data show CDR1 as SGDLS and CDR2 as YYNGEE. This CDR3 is CASSVDGGRVYEQYF. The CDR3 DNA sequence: TGTGCCAGCAGCGTAGATGGGGGCCGAGTCTACGAGCAGTACTTC. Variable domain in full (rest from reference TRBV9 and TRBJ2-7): DSGVTQTPKHLITATGQRVTLRCSPRSGDLSVYWYQQSLDQGLQFLIQYYNGEERAKGNILERFSAQQFPDLHSELNLSSLELGDSALYFCASSVDGGRVYEQYFGPGTRLTVT.

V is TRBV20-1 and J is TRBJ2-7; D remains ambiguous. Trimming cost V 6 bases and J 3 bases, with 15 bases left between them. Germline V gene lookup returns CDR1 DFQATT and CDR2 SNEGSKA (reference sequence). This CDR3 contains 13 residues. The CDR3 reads CSALTATNYEQYF. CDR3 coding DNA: TGCAGTGCCCTCACAGCTACCAACTACGAGCAGTACTTC.

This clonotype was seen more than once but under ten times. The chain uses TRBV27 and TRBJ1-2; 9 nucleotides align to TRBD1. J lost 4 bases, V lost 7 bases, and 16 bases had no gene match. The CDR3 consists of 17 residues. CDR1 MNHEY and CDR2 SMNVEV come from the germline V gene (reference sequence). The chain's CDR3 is CASMSFSGTGSSYGYTF. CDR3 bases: TGTGCCAGCATGTCCTTCTCCGGGACAGGGAGCTCCTATGGCTACACCTTC.

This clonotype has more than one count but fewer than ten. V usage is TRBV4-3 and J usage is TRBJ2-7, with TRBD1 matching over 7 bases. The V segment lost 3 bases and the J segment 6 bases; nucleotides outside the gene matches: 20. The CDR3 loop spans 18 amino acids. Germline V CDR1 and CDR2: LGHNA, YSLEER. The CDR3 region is CASSQKGSTGELGSEQYF. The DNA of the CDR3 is TGCGCCAGCAGCCAGAAAGGGTCAACAGGGGAACTAGGAAGCGAGCAGTACTTC.